This record concerns one T cell receptor (beta chain) sequence. What it recognizes is unknown. The data are from a study of cytomegalovirus exposure and HLA in healthy donors. Findings of the study overall: Follow-up analysis found HLA locus-dependent TCR association rates, highest for DRB1 and lowest for HLA-C. In vitro, three CMV-associated chains proved specific for CMV antigens.

PCR used 60 Vbeta primers and 13 Jbeta primers. Using immunoSEQ multiplex PCR, the repertoire was profiled, and TCRdb retains in-frame clones only, with some absent. The data hold roughly 130,000 clones, with approximately 80% observed a single time. The sequence was obtained from a man between 35 and 55 years old in good health and CMV-seronegative. Sequencing used PBMCs.

CDR3 nucleotide sequence: TGTGCCAGCAGCATCGGACAGGGGACGAGCGGCGAGCAGTACTTC. Residues: CASSIGQGTSGEQYF. The gene calls are TRBV5-4 and TRBJ2-7; 9 bases fit TRBD1. The trim removed 4 bases at V and 6 bases at J, leaving 11 bases unmatched. Germline loops: CDR1 SGHNT, CDR2 YYREEE (reference sequence). The CDR3 is 15 amino acids.